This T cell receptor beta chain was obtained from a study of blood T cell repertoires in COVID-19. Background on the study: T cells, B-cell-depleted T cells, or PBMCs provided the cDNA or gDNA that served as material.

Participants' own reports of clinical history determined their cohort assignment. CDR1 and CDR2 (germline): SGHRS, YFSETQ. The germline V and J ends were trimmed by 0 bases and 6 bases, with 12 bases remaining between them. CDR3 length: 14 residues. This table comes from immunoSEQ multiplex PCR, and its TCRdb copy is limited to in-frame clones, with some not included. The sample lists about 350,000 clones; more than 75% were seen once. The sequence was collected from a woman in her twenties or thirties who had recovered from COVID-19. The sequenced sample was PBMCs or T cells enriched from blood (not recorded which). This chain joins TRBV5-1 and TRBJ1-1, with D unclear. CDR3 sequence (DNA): TGCGCCAGCAGCTTGGCCAGCGGGAGTGCTGAAGCTTTCTTT. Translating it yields CASSLASGSAEAFF. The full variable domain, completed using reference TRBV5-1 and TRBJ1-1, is KAGVTQTPRYLIKTRGQQVTLSCSPISGHRSVSWYQQTPGQGLQFLFEYFSETQRNKGNFPGRFSGRQFSNSRSEMNVSTLELGDSALYLCASSLASGSAEAFFGQGTRLTVV.